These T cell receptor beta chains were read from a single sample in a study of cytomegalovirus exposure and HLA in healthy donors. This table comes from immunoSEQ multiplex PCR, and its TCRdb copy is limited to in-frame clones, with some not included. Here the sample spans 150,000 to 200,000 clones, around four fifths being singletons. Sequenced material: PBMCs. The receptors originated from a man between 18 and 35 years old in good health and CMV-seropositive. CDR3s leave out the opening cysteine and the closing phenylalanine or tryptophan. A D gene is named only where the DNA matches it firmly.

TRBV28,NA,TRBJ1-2,ASSLSGGASYGYT
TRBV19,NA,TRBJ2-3,ASSMSNPDTQY
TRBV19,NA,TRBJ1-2,ASMLVGTRYGYT
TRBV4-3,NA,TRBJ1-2,ASSPAGINYGYT
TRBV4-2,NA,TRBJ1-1,ASSQDTASGNTEAF
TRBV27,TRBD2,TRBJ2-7,ASSYASGYEQY
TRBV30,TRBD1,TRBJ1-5,AWSVGGTGIQPQH
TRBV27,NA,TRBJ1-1,ASSVGVSDLTNTEAF
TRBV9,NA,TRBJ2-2,ASGRTGNTGELF
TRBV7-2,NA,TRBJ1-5,ASSLDGGRNQPQH
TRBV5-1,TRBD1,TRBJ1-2,ASSLTTTGVDGYT
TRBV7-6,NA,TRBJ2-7,ASSPGTLEQY
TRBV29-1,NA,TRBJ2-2,SVRECTGELF
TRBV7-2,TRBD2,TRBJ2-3,ASSPTSGRVSDTQY
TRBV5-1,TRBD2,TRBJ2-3,ASSLGLAGVSIMDTQY
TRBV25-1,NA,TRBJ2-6,ASISSGANVLT
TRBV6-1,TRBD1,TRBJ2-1,ASSRGTGSEQF
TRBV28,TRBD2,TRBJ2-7,ASSSPTSGRINEQY
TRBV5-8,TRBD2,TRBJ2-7,ASSQLTGLAGQY
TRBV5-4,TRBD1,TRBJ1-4,ASSTYRTGASEKLF
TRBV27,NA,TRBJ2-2,ASSFKGASTGELF
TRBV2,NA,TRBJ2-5,ASSEVSETQY
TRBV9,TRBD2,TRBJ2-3,ASSTTGLAGVRTDTQY
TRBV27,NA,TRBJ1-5,ASSFERGSQPQH
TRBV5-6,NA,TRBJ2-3,ASSPRTFSARTQY
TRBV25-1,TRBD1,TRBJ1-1,ASSATGGGNTEAF
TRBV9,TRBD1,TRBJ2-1,ASSGETGWGNEQF
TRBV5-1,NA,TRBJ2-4,ASSSEGGNGNIQY
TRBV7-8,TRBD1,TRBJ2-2,ASSLGGGRSGELF
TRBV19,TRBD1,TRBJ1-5,ASTIGQGAPPQPQH
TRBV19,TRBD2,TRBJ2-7,ASSLDTSGSYEQY
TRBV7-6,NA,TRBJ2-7,ASSSSQASYEQY
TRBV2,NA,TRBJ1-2,ASNNRAEDYGYT
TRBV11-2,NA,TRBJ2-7,ASSPVGGKTNYEQY
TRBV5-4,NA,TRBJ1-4,ASSAGSNEKLF
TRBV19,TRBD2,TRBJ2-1,ASSLSSGLAGWEGKQF
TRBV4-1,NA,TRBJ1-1,ASSHPTGNTEAF
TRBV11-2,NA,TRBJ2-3,ASSLAGADTQY
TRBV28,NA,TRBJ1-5,ASSLQGVGNQPQH
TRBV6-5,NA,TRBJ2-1,ASSSAVTGDEQF
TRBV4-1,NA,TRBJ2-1,ASSQGASVGQF